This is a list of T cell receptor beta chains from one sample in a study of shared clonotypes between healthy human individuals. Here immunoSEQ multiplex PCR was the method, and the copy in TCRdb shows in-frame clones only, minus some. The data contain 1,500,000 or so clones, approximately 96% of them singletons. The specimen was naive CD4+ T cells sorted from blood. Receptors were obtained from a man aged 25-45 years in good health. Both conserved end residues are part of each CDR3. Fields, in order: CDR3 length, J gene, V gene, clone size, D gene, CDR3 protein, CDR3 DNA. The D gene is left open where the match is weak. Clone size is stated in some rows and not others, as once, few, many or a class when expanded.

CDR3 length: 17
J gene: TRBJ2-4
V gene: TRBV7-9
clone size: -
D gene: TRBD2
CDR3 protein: CASSLGGLASTKNIQYF
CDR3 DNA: TGTGCCAGCAGCTTAGGGGGACTAGCGTCGACCAAAAACATTCAGTACTTC

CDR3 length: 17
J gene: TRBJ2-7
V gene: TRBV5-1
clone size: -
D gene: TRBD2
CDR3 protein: CASSTLPPALAVYEQYF
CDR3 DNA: TGCGCCAGCAGCACCCTACCTCCGGCACTAGCGGTCTACGAGCAGTACTTC

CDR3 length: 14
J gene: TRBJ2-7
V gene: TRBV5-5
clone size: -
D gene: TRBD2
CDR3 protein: CASSFLAGVGEQYF
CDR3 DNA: TGTGCCAGCAGCTTTCTGGCGGGAGTAGGGGAGCAGTACTTC

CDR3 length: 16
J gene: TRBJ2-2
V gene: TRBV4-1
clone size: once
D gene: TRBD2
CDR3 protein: CASSQVTSGTTGELFF
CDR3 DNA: TGCGCCAGCAGCCAAGTTACTAGCGGGACCACCGGGGAGCTGTTTTTT

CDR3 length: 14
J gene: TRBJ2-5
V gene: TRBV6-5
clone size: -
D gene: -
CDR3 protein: CASSYNRAQETQYF
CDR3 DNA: TGTGCCAGCAGTTATAACAGGGCCCAAGAGACCCAGTACTTC

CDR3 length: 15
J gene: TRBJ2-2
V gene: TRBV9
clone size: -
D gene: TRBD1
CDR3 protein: CASSIRDRVAGELFF
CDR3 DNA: TGTGCCAGCAGCATAAGGGACAGGGTAGCCGGGGAGCTGTTTTTT

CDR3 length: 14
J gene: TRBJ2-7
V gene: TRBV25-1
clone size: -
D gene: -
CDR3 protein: CASSDLDPSDEQYF
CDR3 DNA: TGTGCCAGCAGTGATTTAGACCCTTCGGACGAGCAGTACTTC

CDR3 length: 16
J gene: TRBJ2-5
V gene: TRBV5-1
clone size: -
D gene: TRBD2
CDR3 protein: CASSAVVSGRAETQYF
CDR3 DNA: TGCGCCAGCAGCGCGGTTGTGAGCGGGAGGGCGGAGACCCAGTACTTC

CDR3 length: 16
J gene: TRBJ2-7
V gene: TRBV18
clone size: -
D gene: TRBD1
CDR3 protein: CASSPPLGRSGTEQYF
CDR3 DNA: TGTGCCAGCTCACCACCCCTAGGTCGGTCCGGGACAGAGCAATACTTC

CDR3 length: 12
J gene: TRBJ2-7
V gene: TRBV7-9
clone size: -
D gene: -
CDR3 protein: CASSRVYYEQYF
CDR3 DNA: TGTGCCAGCAGCCGTGTGTACTACGAGCAGTACTTC

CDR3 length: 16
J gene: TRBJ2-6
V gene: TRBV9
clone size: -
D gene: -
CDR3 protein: CASSRQESSGANVLTF
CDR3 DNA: TGTGCCAGCAGCCGACAGGAAAGCTCTGGGGCCAACGTCCTGACTTTC

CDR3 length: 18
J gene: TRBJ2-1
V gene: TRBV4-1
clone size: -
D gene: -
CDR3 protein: CASSQDEASGSSYNEQFF
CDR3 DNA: TGCGCCAGCAGCCAAGACGAAGCTAGTGGAAGCTCCTACAATGAGCAGTTCTTC

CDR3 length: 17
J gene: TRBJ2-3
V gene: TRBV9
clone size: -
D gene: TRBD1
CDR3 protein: CASSVGFRDSSTDTQYF
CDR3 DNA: TGTGCCAGCAGCGTGGGGTTCCGGGACAGTAGCACAGATACGCAGTATTTT

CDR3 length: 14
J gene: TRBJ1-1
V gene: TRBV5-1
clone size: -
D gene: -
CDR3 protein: CASSLEQPNTEAFF
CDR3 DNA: TGCGCCAGCAGCTTGGAACAGCCGAACACTGAAGCTTTCTTT

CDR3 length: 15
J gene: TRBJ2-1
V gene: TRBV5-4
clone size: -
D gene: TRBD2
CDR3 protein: CASSLASGGLNEQFF
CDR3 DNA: TGTGCCAGCAGCTTGGCTAGCGGGGGACTCAATGAGCAGTTCTTC

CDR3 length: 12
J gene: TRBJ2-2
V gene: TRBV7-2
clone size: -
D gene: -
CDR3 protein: CASSLFNGELFF
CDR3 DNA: TGTGCCAGCAGCCTCTTCAACGGGGAGCTGTTTTTT

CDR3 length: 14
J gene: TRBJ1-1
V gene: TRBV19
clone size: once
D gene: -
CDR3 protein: CASNRADLGTEAFF
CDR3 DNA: TGTGCCAGTAATAGAGCGGACCTGGGCACTGAAGCTTTCTTT

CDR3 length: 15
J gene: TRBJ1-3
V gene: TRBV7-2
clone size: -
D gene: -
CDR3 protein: CASSFEAGLGNTIYF
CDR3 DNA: TGTGCCAGCAGCTTTGAGGCGGGGCTCGGAAACACCATATATTTT

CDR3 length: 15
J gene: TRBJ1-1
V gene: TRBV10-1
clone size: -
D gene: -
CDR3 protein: CASSESGTAHTEAFF
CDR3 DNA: TGCGCCAGCAGTGAGTCGGGGACCGCGCACACTGAAGCTTTCTTT

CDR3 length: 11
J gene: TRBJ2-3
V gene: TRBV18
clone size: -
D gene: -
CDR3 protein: CASSRADTQYF
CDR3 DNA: TGTGCCAGCTCACGTGCAGATACGCAGTATTTT

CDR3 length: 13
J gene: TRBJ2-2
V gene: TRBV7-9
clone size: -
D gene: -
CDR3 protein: CASSRGNTGELFF
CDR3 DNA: TGTGCCAGCTCCAGGGGGAACACCGGGGAGCTGTTTTTT

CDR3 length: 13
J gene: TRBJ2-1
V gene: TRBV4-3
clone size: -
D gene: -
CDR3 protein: CASSQSFSGTQFF
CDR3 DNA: TGCGCCAGCAGCCAATCTTTTAGCGGAACGCAGTTCTTC

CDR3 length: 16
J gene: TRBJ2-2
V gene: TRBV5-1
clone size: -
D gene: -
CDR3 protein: CASSLVPARFTGELFF
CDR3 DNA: TGCGCCAGCAGCTTGGTGCCCGCCCGATTCACCGGGGAGCTGTTTTTT

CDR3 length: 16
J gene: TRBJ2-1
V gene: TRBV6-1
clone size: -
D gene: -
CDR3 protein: CASSEAATVSYNEQFF
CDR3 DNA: TGTGCCAGCAGTGAAGCGGCGACAGTCTCCTACAATGAGCAGTTCTTC

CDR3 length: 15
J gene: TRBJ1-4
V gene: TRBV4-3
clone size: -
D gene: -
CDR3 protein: CASSQSVQNNEKLFF
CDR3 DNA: TGCGCCAGCAGCCAAAGCGTCCAGAATAATGAAAAACTGTTTTTT

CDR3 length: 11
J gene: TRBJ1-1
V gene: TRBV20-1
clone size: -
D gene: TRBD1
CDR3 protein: CSADRGTEAFF
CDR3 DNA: TGCAGTGCCGACAGGGGCACTGAAGCTTTCTTT

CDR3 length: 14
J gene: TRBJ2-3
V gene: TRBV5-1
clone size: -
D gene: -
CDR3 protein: CASSPPSETDTQYF
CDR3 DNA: TGCGCCAGCAGCCCGCCTAGCGAGACAGATACGCAGTATTTT

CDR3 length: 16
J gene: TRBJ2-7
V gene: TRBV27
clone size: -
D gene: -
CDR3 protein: CASSPTGASGFDEQYF
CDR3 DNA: TGTGCCAGCAGCCCCACAGGGGCTAGCGGGTTTGATGAGCAGTACTTC

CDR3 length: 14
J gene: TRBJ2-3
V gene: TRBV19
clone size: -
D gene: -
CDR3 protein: CASSPRIGADTQYF
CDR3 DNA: TGTGCCAGTAGTCCACGCATAGGGGCAGATACGCAGTATTTT

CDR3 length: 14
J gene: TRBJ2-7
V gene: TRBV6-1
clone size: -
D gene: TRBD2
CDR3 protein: CASDSGRAFDEQYF
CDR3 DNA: TGTGCCAGCGATAGCGGGAGGGCGTTTGACGAGCAGTACTTC

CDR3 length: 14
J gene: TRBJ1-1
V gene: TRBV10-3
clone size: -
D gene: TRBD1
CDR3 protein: CAIVQGAQGTEAFF
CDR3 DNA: TGTGCCATCGTCCAGGGGGCTCAAGGCACTGAAGCTTTCTTT

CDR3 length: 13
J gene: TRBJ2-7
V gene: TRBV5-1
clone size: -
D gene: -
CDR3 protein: CASSLALGDEQYF
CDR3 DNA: TGCGCCAGCAGCTTGGCTTTGGGGGACGAGCAGTACTTC

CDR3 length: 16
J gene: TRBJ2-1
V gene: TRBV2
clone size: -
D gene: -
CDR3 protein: CARQQGRGPSYNEQFF
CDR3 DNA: TGTGCCAGACAACAGGGTCGCGGGCCTTCCTACAATGAGCAGTTCTTC

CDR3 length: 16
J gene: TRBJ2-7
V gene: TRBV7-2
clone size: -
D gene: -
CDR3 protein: CASSQVGGNPTYEQYF
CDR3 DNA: TGTGCCAGCAGCCAAGTGGGGGGCAATCCCACCTACGAGCAGTACTTC

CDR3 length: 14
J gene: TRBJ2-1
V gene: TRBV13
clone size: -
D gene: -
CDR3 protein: CASSLGTLNNEQFF
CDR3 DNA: TGTGCCAGCAGCCTGGGGACTTTAAACAATGAGCAGTTCTTC

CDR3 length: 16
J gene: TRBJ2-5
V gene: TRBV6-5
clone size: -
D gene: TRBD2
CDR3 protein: CASSYRGAGVQETQYF
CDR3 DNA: TGTGCCAGCAGTTATAGGGGAGCGGGAGTGCAAGAGACCCAGTACTTC

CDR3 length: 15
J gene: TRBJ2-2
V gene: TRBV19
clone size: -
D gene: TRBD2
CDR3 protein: CASSILAGVTGELFF
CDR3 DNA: TGTGCCAGTAGTATCTTAGCGGGGGTCACCGGGGAGCTGTTTTTT

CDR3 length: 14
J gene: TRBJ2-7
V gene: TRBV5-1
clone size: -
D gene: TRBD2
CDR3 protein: CASRPETSVYEQYF
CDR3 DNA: TGCGCCAGCAGGCCGGAGACTAGCGTTTACGAGCAGTACTTC

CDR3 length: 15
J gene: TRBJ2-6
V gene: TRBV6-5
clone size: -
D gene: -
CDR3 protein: CASSYRGSGANVLTF
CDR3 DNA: TGTGCCAGCAGTTATCGGGGGTCTGGGGCCAACGTCCTGACTTTC

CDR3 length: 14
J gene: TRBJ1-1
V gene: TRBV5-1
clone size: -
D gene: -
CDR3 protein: CASSLGGGYTEAFF
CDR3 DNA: TGCGCCAGCAGCTTGGGCGGCGGATACACTGAAGCTTTCTTT

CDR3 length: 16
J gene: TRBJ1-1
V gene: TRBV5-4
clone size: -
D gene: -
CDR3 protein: CASSLPPGTGGTEAFF
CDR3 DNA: TGTGCCAGCAGCTTGCCCCCTGGTACAGGAGGGACTGAAGCTTTCTTT

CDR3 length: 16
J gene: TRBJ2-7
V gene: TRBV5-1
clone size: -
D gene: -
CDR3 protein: CASSPPVQGHLYEQYF
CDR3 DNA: TGCGCCAGCAGCCCGCCAGTACAGGGACACCTCTACGAGCAGTACTTC

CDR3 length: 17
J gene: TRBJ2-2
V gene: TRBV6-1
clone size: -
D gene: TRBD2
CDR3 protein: CASSGPWSGRVVGELFF
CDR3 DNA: TGTGCCAGCAGTGGGCCCTGGAGCGGGAGAGTGGTCGGGGAGCTGTTTTTT

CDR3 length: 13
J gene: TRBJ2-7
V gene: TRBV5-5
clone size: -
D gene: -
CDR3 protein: CASKRDGAYEQYF
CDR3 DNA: TGTGCCAGCAAACGGGACGGAGCCTACGAGCAGTACTTC

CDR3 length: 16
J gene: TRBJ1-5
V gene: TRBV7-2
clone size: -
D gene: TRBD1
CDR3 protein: CASSLSLGQERQPQHF
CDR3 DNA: TGTGCCAGCAGCTTGTCTCTCGGACAGGAACGGCAGCCCCAGCATTTT

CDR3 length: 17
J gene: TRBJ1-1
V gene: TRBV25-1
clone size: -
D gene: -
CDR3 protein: CASSESLGRGMNTEAFF
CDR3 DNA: TGTGCCAGCAGTGAATCGCTAGGGCGGGGAATGAACACTGAAGCTTTCTTT

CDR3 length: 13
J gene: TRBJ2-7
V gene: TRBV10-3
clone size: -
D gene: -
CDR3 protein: CAISDPTSYEQYF
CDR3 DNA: TGTGCCATCAGTGACCCGACATCCTACGAGCAGTACTTC

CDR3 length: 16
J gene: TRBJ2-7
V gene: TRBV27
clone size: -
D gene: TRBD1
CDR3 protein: CASSLLGGQGSYEQYF
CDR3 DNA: TGTGCCAGCAGTTTATTAGGCGGACAGGGGTCCTACGAGCAGTACTTC

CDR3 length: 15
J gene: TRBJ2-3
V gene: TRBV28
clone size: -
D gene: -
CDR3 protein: CASSLLLGSTDTQYF
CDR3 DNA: TGTGCCAGCAGTTTACTTCTCGGGAGCACAGATACGCAGTATTTT

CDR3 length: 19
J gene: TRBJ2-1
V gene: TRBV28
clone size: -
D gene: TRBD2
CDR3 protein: CASSSGLAGSGHSYNEQFF
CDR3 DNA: TGTGCCAGCAGCTCTGGGCTAGCGGGATCTGGTCACTCCTACAATGAGCAGTTCTTC

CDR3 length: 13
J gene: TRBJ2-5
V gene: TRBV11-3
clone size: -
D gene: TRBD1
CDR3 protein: CASSTDREETQYF
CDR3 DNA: TGTGCCAGCAGCACGGACAGGGAAGAGACCCAGTACTTC

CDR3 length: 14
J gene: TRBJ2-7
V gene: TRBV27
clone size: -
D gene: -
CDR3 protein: CASSFWDSFPEQYF
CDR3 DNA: TGTGCCAGCAGTTTTTGGGACTCCTTCCCCGAGCAGTACTTC

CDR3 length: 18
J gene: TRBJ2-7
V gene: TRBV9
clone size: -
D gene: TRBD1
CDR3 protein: CASSLPGQGVGSSYEQYF
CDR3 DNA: TGTGCCAGCTCATTACCGGGACAGGGAGTTGGGAGCTCCTACGAGCAGTACTTC